This is a list of T cell receptor beta chains from one sample in a study of blood T cell repertoires in COVID-19. Assay used: immunoSEQ multiplex PCR; TCRdb lists only in-frame clones, some missing. The table lists roughly 100,000 clones, around 80% of them singletons. The sequenced sample was peripheral blood. The receptors come from an older woman with acute or convalescent COVID-19. Both conserved end residues are part of each CDR3. D genes are given only for firm matches. Size tells how often a clone was seen (once, few, many) or the class of an expanded clone, and some rows leave it out.

clone_size,d_call,j_call,v_call,cdr3_aa,cdr3_nt
NA,NA,TRBJ1-2,TRBV5-8,CASSLQGTNYGYTF,TGTGCCAGCAGCTTGCAGGGAACTAACTATGGCTACACCTTC
NA,NA,TRBJ1-2,TRBV29-1,CSVDEGAGSYGYTF,TGCAGCGTTGATGAGGGAGCTGGGTCCTATGGCTACACCTTC
NA,TRBD1,TRBJ1-6,TRBV2,CASSEDRGLWNSPLHF,TGTGCCAGCAGTGAAGACAGGGGGCTTTGGAATTCACCCCTCCACTTT
NA,TRBD1,TRBJ1-2,TRBV10-3,CAISDQQGQGGYTF,TGTGCCATCAGTGATCAACAGGGGCAGGGTGGCTACACCTTC
NA,NA,TRBJ2-5,TRBV24-1,CATSEAGRETQYF,TGTGCCACCAGTGAGGCAGGTAGGGAGACCCAGTACTTC
NA,TRBD1,TRBJ1-5,TRBV4-1,CASSQVGGGQPQHF,TGCGCCAGCAGCCAAGTAGGGGGCGGACAGCCCCAGCATTTT
NA,NA,TRBJ1-1,TRBV5-1,CASSLNPGVSNTEAFF,TGCGCCAGCAGCCTAAATCCAGGGGTCAGTAACACTGAAGCTTTCTTT
many,NA,TRBJ1-1,TRBV7-9,CASSPSGTLNTEAFF,TGTGCCAGCAGCCCATCCGGGACACTGAACACTGAAGCTTTCTTT
NA,TRBD1,TRBJ1-2,TRBV14,CASSPPWDRGGYGYTF,TGTGCCAGCAGCCCACCCTGGGACAGGGGTGGCTATGGCTACACCTTC
NA,NA,TRBJ1-5,TRBV28,CASSLQDQPQHF,TGTGCCAGCAGTCTCCAGGATCAGCCCCAGCATTTT
NA,NA,TRBJ2-1,TRBV19,CASSIDDLSGQFF,TGTGCCAGTAGTATTGATGACCTTAGCGGGCAGTTCTTC
NA,NA,TRBJ1-5,TRBV6-1,CASSDSEQPQHF,TGTGCCAGCAGTGACAGTGAACAGCCCCAGCATTTT
NA,TRBD1,TRBJ1-1,TRBV6-1,CASSDLGQGLTEAFF,TGTGCCAGCAGTGATCTAGGACAGGGGTTGACTGAAGCTTTCTTT
few,NA,TRBJ2-1,TRBV18,CASSPSDEQFF,TGTGCCAGCTCACCGTCCGATGAGCAGTTCTTC
NA,NA,TRBJ1-2,TRBV10-3,CAITRSLEDGYTF,TGTGCCATCACCCGCAGCCTCGAGGATGGCTACACCTTC
NA,NA,TRBJ2-3,TRBV6-8,CASSYEQGFSADTQYF,TGTGCCAGCAGTTATGAACAGGGTTTTAGCGCAGATACGCAGTATTTT
NA,NA,TRBJ1-1,TRBV10-3,CAISESGGGAEAFF,TGTGCCATCAGTGAGTCGGGTGGGGGCGCTGAAGCTTTCTTT
NA,TRBD2,TRBJ2-7,TRBV28,CASKVGLADSYEQYF,TGTGCCAGCAAGGTAGGGCTAGCGGATTCCTACGAGCAGTACTTC
NA,NA,TRBJ1-6,TRBV28,CATSGWGNSYNSPLHF,TGTGCCACCTCCGGTTGGGGCAACTCCTATAATTCACCCCTCCACTTT
NA,NA,TRBJ1-5,TRBV2,CASSDREDQPQHF,TGTGCCAGCAGTGACAGGGAAGATCAGCCCCAGCATTTT
NA,TRBD1,TRBJ2-7,TRBV7-2,CASSLAARGTGDEQYF,TGTGCCAGCAGTTTGGCCGCACGGGGTACAGGGGACGAGCAGTACTTC
NA,NA,TRBJ2-2,TRBV6-5,CASRSNTGELFF,TGTGCCAGCAGAAGCAACACCGGGGAGCTGTTTTTT